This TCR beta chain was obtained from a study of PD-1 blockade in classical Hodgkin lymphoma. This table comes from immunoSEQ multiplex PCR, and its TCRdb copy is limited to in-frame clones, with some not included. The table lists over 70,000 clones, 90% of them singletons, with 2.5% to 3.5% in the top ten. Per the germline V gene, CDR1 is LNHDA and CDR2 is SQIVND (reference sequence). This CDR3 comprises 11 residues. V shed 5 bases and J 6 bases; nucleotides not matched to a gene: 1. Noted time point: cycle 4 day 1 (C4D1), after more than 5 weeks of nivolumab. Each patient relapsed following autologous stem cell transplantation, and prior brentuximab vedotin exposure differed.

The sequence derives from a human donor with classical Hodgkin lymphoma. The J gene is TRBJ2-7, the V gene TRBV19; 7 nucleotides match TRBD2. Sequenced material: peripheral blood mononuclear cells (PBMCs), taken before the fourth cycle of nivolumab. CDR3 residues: CASSWGGEQYF. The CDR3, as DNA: TGTGCCAGTAGTTGGGGGGGCGAGCAGTACTTC.